This T cell receptor beta chain was recovered during a study of T cells in Graves' hyperthyroidism and ophthalmopathy. Turning to the study itself: Initial diagnosis, before any treatment, was when peripheral blood was collected. Study conclusions and caveats: Ophthalmopathy prediction by the model preceded onset by a median approximately 6.1 months. Most thyroid clonotypes expanded above 0.001 appeared in blood too.

This clonotype was counted only a few times. What it binds is not known. This CDR3 region has 16 residues. The V end was cut by 5 bases, the J end by 10 bases, with 21 bases between. The germline CDR1 and CDR2 sequences are SNHLY and FYNNEI. It was RNA transcripts that yielded the amplified TCR beta CDR3 regions. During a first-round RT-PCR of the TCR CDR3, the HTBI primer set was used. TCRdb re-derived calls from the multiplex PCR reads in MiXCR, one entry per CDR3 protein. This table holds approximately 600,000 distinct CDR3 sequences, under 25% found once. The chain links TRBV2 to TRBJ1-6; no definite D call. Material: blood. The TCR was taken from a man under 40 with Graves' ophthalmopathy. CDR3 DNA: TGTGCCAGCAGTCCGTATGGGTCTTCACCAGACTCACCCCTCCACTTT. Translated: CASSPYGSSPDSPLHF.